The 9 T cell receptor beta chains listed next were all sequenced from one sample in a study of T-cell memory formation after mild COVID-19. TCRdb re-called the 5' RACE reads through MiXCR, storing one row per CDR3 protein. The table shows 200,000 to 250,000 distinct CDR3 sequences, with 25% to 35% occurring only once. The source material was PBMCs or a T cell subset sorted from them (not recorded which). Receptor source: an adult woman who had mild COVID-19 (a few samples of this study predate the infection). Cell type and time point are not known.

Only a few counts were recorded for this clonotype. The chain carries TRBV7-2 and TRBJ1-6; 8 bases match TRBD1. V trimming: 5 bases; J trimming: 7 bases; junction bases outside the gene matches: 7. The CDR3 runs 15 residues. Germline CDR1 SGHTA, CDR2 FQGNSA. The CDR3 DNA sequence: TGTGCCAGCAGCACCATCGACAGGGGAAATTCACCCCTCCACTTT. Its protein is CASSTIDRGNSPLHF.

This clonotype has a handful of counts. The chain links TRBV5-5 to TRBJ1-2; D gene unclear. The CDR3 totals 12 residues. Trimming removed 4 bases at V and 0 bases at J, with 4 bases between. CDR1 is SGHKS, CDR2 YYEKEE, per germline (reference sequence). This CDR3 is CASSGSNYGYTF. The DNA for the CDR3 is TGTGCCAGCAGCGGCTCTAACTATGGCTACACCTTC.

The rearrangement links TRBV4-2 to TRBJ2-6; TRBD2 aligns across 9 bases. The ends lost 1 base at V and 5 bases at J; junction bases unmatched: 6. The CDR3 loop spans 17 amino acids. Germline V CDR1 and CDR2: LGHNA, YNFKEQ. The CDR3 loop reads CASSQGGGAARANVLTF. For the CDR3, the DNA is TGTGCCAGCAGCCAAGGCGGGGGGGCCGCTCGGGCCAACGTCCTGACTTTC.

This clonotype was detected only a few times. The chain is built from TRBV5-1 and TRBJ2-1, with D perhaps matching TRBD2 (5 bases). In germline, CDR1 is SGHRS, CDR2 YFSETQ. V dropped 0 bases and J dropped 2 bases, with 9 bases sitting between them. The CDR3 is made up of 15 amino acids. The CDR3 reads CASSLALATYNEQFF. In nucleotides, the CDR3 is TGCGCCAGCAGCTTGGCCCTAGCCACCTACAATGAGCAGTTCTTC.

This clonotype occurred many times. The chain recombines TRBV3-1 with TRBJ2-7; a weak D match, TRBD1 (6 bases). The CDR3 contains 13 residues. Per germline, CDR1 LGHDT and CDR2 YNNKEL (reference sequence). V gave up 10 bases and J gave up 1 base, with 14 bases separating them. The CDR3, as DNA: TGTGCCACCCCGCTAGGACAGTCCTACGAGCAGTACTTC. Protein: CATPLGQSYEQYF.

CDR3: CASSRRAQGPALPTDTQYF. CDR3 DNA sequence: TGTGCCAGCTCACGAAGGGCGCAGGGCCCGGCGTTACCCACAGATACGCAGTATTTT. The chain is built from TRBV18 and TRBJ2-3, with TRBD1 as a possible D gene (5 bases). Germline assignment: CDR1 KGHSH and CDR2 LQKENI. There are 19 residues in the CDR3. Between the trimmed V and J ends, which lost 4 bases and 2 bases, there was a span of 25 bases.

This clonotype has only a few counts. CDR3 sequence: CASSLSSRSVVTF. The CDR3 DNA follows: TGTGCCAGCAGCTTATCCAGTAGGTCCGTGGTGACCTTC. This chain joins TRBV7-2 and TRBJ1-2; unclear D gene. V was trimmed by 2 bases and J by 14 bases, leaving 18 bases between them. The germline gives CDR1 SGHTA, CDR2 FQGNSA. The CDR3 contains 13 residues.

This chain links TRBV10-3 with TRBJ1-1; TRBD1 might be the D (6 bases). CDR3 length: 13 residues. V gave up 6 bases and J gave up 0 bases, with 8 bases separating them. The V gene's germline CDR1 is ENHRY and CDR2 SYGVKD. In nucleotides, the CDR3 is TGTGCCATCAGGGACAGCTTGAACACTGAAGCTTTCTTT. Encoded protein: CAIRDSLNTEAFF.

The CDR3, as DNA: TGTGCCAGCAGCTTTCAGGACAGGAACACTGAAGCTTTCTTT. Its translation is CASSFQDRNTEAFF. This chain joins TRBV7-6 and TRBJ1-1; D possibly corresponds to TRBD1 (6 bases). This CDR3 contains 14 residues. CDR1 is SGHVS and CDR2 is FNYEAQ in the germline V gene. V shed 3 bases and J shed 1 base, with 9 bases lying between them.